This T cell receptor beta chain was retrieved from a study of response to subunit inactivated influenza vaccine. Study conclusions and caveats: Authors suggested each seasonal flu vaccination may recruit only limited numbers of new T cells.

This clonotype was picked up a small number of times. What it binds is not known. TCRdb reprocessed the RT-PCR reads via MiXCR and lists one record per CDR3 protein. This table holds hundreds of thousands of distinct CDR3 sequences, around a sixth found once. CDR1 SGHVS and CDR2 FQNEAQ come from the germline V gene. V was pared by 0 bases and J by 4 bases, with 9 bases between. The CDR3 covers 14 residues. This chain uses TRBV7-8 with TRBJ1-2; no clear D. This receptor was obtained from a man in his forties or fifties who received an inactivated influenza vaccine. Sequences were derived from PBMCs from blood, sampled roughly 5 days after vaccination. CDR3 residues: CASSLAEGSYGYTF. CDR3 bases: TGTGCCAGCAGCTTAGCAGAGGGCTCCTATGGCTACACCTTC.